The 10 T cell receptor beta chains listed next were all sequenced from one sample in a study of blood T cell repertoires in COVID-19 (TCRdb year 2020). The method was the immunoSEQ multiplex PCR assay. In TCRdb, the immuneACCESS table is reduced to in-frame sequences with V and J assigned. These tables do not hold every clone; where another copy was compared, an unresolved V gene accounts for under half, and the others remain unexplained. The sample table contains around 310,000 clones; only one count was recorded for roughly 90% of them. The biggest ten clones account for around 1% of the sample. Input material: peripheral blood. These receptors originate from a woman aged 40 to 55 with COVID-19, enrolled during active disease.

CDR3 nucleotides: TGTGCCAGCAGGGGCGTTAGCAATCAGCCCCAGCATTTT. Amino acid sequence: CASRGVSNQPQHF. The chain links TRBV28 to TRBJ1-5; D call uncertain. Trimming left V 6 bases short and J 0 bases short, with 6 bases between. The length of the CDR3 is 13 residues. From germline, CDR1 is MDHEN and CDR2 SYDVKM.

CDR3 coding DNA: TGTGCCAGCAGCTTATTCGCGCGGGAGAGCGATGAGCAGTTCTTC. Translating gives CASSLFARESDEQFF. This chain connects TRBV7-6 to TRBJ2-1; 7 positions match TRBD2. CDR3 length: 15 residues. Germline CDR1 reads SGHVS; CDR2 reads FNYEAQ. With 2 bases clipped from V and 8 bases from J, the junction kept 9 bases outside the gene matches.

This clone was observed a single time. This chain joins TRBV6-6 and TRBJ1-1; 7 nucleotides align to TRBD1. CDR1 is MNHNY, CDR2 SVGAGI, per germline (reference sequence). CDR3 length: 15 amino acids. The V and J ends lost 2 bases and 4 bases, in that order; junction bases with no gene match: 7. This chain's CDR3 is CASSYTTGRVTEAFF. The CDR3 DNA reads TGTGCCAGCAGTTACACGACAGGGCGGGTCACTGAAGCTTTCTTT.

The chain combines TRBV27 with TRBJ2-7, with TRBD2 matching 8 bases. The V and J ends lost 1 base and 0 bases, in that order; junction bases with no gene match: 5. The V gene's germline CDR1 is MNHEY and CDR2 SMNVEV (reference sequence). The CDR3 sequence is 16 residues long. For the CDR3, the DNA is TGTGCCAGCAGTTTATTTCCGGGAGGGCCCTCCTACGAGCAGTACTTC. This codes for CASSLFPGGPSYEQYF.

The V gene is TRBV28, the J gene TRBJ1-5; perhaps TRBD1 as D (5 bases). V lost 0 bases and J 0 bases, leaving 9 bases between the germline ends. In germline, CDR1 is MDHEN, CDR2 SYDVKM. The CDR3 totals 16 residues. This chain's CDR3 is CASSLWRDSSNQPQHF. In nucleotides, the CDR3 is TGTGCCAGCAGTTTATGGAGGGACTCTAGCAATCAGCCCCAGCATTTT.

The rearrangement uses TRBV9 and TRBJ2-7, with D possibly being TRBD2 (6 bases). V lost 4 bases and J lost 5, with 22 bases in between. This CDR3 is 16 amino acids long. Germline CDR1 and CDR2: SGDLS and YYNGEE. CDR3 DNA: TGTGCCAGCAGCCAAACTTGGGGGTCCTCGGGGGACGAGCAGTACTTC. Protein: CASSQTWGSSGDEQYF.

The V and J genes are TRBV27 and TRBJ1-2, with 8 bases that match TRBD1. J lost 3 bases, V lost 3 bases, and 9 bases had no gene match. The CDR3 is made up of 16 amino acids. The V gene's germline CDR1 is MNHEY and CDR2 SMNVEV (reference sequence). CDR3 coding DNA: TGTGCCAGCAGTTTCAACGGACAGGGAGTATACTATGGCTACACCTTC. Encoded protein: CASSFNGQGVYYGYTF.

The rearrangement links TRBV6-2 or TRBV6-3 to TRBJ2-5; the D gene is possibly TRBD2 (6 bases). CDR3 length equals 14 residues. The germline gives CDR1 MNHEY, CDR2 SVGEGT. With 3 bases removed from V and 7 bases from J, the gap between germline ends came to 15 bases. The CDR3 DNA sequence: TGTGCCAGCAGTTATACGGGACTCGGGTGGACCCAGTACTTC. It is translated as CASSYTGLGWTQYF.

The chain employs TRBV27 and TRBJ2-3, with 8 bases identical to TRBD1. J gave up 6 bases and V 4 bases, and 9 bases lay outside the gene matches. This CDR3 has 15 amino acids. Germline-derived CDR1 and CDR2 are MNHEY and SMNVEV (reference sequence). The CDR3: CASSSRTGWSDTQYF. CDR3 DNA sequence: TGTGCCAGCAGTTCGAGGACAGGGTGGTCGGATACGCAGTATTTT.

V and J are TRBV9 and TRBJ1-2, with D perhaps matching TRBD1 (5 bases). Trimming shortened V by 4 bases and J by 0 bases, and 10 bases separated the two germline ends. This CDR3 has 14 residues. CDR1 and CDR2 (germline): SGDLS, YYNGEE. As DNA, the CDR3 is TGTGCCAGCAGCCCAGACAGTACTAACTATGGCTACACCTTC. This translates into CASSPDSTNYGYTF.